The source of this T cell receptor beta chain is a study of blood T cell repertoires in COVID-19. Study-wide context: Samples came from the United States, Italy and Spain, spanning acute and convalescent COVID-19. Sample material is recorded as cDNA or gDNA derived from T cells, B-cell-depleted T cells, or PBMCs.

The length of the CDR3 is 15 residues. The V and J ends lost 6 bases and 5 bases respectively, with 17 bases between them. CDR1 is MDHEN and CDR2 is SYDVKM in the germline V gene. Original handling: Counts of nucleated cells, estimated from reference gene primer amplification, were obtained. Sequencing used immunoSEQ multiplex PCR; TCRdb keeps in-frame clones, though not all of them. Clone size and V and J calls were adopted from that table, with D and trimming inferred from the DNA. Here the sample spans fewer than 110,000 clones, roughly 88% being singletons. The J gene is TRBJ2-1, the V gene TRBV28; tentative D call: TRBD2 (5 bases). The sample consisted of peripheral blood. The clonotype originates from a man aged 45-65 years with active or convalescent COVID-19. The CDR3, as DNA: TGTGCCAGCAGCTCCAGCGGAGCCCCTAACAATGAGCAGTTCTTC. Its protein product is CASSSSGAPNNEQFF.